A single sample is the source of the 27 T cell receptor beta chains below, sequenced in a study of yellow fever vaccine responses in identical twins. TCRdb ran MiXCR on the RT-PCR reads and lists one entry per CDR3 protein. The sample carries approximately 7,200 distinct CDR3 sequences, around 83% recorded once. The sample consisted of T cells from blood (PBMCs), unsorted or a sorted subset (not recorded which), taken before or after yellow fever vaccination (not recorded which). The receptors were sampled from a woman younger than 35 who received the yellow fever vaccine.

The gene calls are TRBV12-3 or TRBV12-4 and TRBJ1-1; the D gene is possibly TRBD1 (6 bases). V lost 4 bases to trimming and J lost 7 bases, with 13 bases between them. The CDR3 sequence is 13 residues long. The CDR3 DNA sequence: TGTGCCAGCAGTTCCCAGGGGTCGAGTGAAGCTTTCTTT. It encodes CASSSQGSSEAFF.

The chain joins TRBV6-2 or TRBV6-3 to TRBJ2-1; D is perhaps TRBD1 or TRBD2 (5 bases each). Trimming left V 2 bases short and J 8 bases short, with 10 bases between. Per the germline V gene, CDR1 is MNHEY and CDR2 is SVGEGT. The CDR3 contains 13 residues. DNA of the CDR3: TGTGCCAGCAGTTACCCAGGGAGCCATGAGCAGTTCTTC. Translated: CASSYPGSHEQFF.

The chain joins TRBV30 to TRBJ2-5; D is possibly TRBD1 (6 bases). The germline V gene has CDR1 GTSNPN and CDR2 SVGIG (reference sequence). The V and J ends lost 4 bases and 2 bases respectively, with 8 bases between them. This CDR3 has 12 amino acids. CDR3 loop: CAWTQGQETQYF. The CDR3 DNA sequence: TGTGCCTGGACACAGGGTCAAGAGACCCAGTACTTC.

This clonotype was picked up one time. V usage is TRBV18 and J usage is TRBJ2-1; possibly TRBD2 for D (6 bases). CDR1 is KGHSH and CDR2 is LQKENI in the germline V gene. The CDR3 is 13 residues long. Trimming stripped 5 bases from V and 1 base from J, with 6 bases between. This CDR3 reads CASSGGSYNEQFF. The CDR3 DNA sequence: TGTGCCAGCTCAGGGGGGTCCTACAATGAGCAGTTCTTC.

In its sample, this clonotype was seen once. This rearrangement joins TRBV23-1 to TRBJ2-7, with D unresolved. TRBV23-1 falls under the ORF class, with uncertain function. CDR3 length: 14 residues. Deletions cut 4 bases from V and 3 bases from J, with 13 bases between. The CDR3 DNA is TGCGCCAGCAGTCCCCAAGACCGAGTCTACGAGCAGTACTTC. Its protein is CASSPQDRVYEQYF.

This CDR3 reads CASSLRTAKKETQYF. CDR3 bases: TGTGCCAGCAGCTTACGCACAGCAAAGAAAGAGACCCAGTACTTC. This chain joins TRBV11-3 and TRBJ2-5, with D unresolved. Germline V gene sequence: CDR1 SGHNT, CDR2 YENEEA. With 2 bases removed from V and 3 bases from J, the gap between germline ends came to 13 bases. This CDR3 comprises 15 residues.

This clonotype showed up just a few times. The rearrangement links TRBV30 to TRBJ1-2; D remains unclear. The V gene's germline CDR1 is GTSNPN and CDR2 SVGIG (reference sequence). The length of the CDR3 is 15 residues. V lost 4 bases, J lost 5 bases, and 20 bases lay in between. The CDR3 coding sequence is TGTGCCTGGACCCTCTCCGGGCGCCCGTTGTATGGCTACACCTTC. Translated: CAWTLSGRPLYGYTF. Drawing the rest from reference TRBV30 and TRBJ1-2, the complete variable domain is SQTIHQWPATLVQPVGSPLSLECTVEGTSNPNLYWYRQAAGRGLQLLFYSVGIGQISSEVPQNLSASRPQDRQFILSSKKLLLSDSGFYLCAWTLSGRPLYGYTFGSGTRLTVV.

V usage is TRBV29-1 and J usage is TRBJ1-2, with 12 bases that match TRBD1. V shed 4 bases, J shed 4 bases, and the junction held 4 bases outside the gene matches. This CDR3 has 14 amino acids. CDR1 and CDR2 from the germline V gene are SQVTM and ANQGSEA. CDR3 residues: CSVGGTGGTYGYTF. The CDR3, as DNA: TGCAGCGTTGGAGGGACAGGGGGCACCTATGGCTACACCTTC.

The chain has TRBV29-1 and TRBJ2-7; 10 nucleotides align to TRBD1. This CDR3 has 14 amino acids. CDR1 and CDR2 from the germline V gene are SQVTM and ANQGSEA. J lost 4 bases, V lost 4 bases, and 7 bases had no gene match. The CDR3 spells CSVVGTGDFYEQYF. In DNA, the CDR3 is TGCAGCGTTGTAGGGACAGGGGATTTTTACGAGCAGTACTTC.

The chain joins TRBV5-1 to TRBJ1-6; the match to TRBD1 covers 7 bases. Germline assignment: CDR1 SGHRS and CDR2 YFSETQ. V gave up 4 bases and J gave up 0 bases; unmatched junction bases: 7. The CDR3 runs 17 residues. CDR3: CASSVNRGSSYNSPLHF. CDR3 DNA sequence: TGCGCCAGCAGCGTTAACAGGGGAAGCTCCTATAATTCACCCCTCCACTTT.

The genes are TRBV10-3 and TRBJ1-3; the D gene is possibly TRBD1 (5 bases). V was trimmed by 10 bases and J by 1 base, leaving 11 bases between them. Per germline, CDR1 ENHRY and CDR2 SYGVKD. The CDR3 consists of 13 residues. CDR3: CATKDMSGNTIYF. The CDR3 DNA reads as TGTGCCACCAAGGACATGTCTGGAAACACCATATATTTT.

The V and J genes are TRBV6-8 and TRBJ2-1; D ambiguous. The length of the CDR3 is 13 residues. CDR1 MNHGY and CDR2 SAAAGT come from the germline V gene. V gave up 4 bases and J gave up 4 bases, with 8 bases separating them. The CDR3 reads CASSFSPYNEQFF. As DNA, the CDR3 is TGTGCCAGCAGTTTCTCCCCTTACAATGAGCAGTTCTTC.

The V and J genes are TRBV18 and TRBJ1-1, with unresolved D. This CDR3 region has 14 residues. CDR1 and CDR2 (germline): KGHSH, LQKENI. V gave up 3 bases and J gave up 3 bases, with 11 bases separating them. This CDR3 is CASSPRGTDTEAFF. For the CDR3, the DNA is TGTGCCAGCTCACCTCGAGGTACAGACACTGAAGCTTTCTTT.

The V gene is TRBV11-1, the J gene TRBJ1-6, with D tentatively TRBD1 (6 bases). The germline V gene has CDR1 SGHAT and CDR2 FQDESV (reference sequence). The CDR3 loop spans 15 amino acids. Trimming pared 2 bases from V and 7 bases from J, leaving 12 bases between. The CDR3 protein is CASSLSGGRNSPLHF. The CDR3, as DNA: TGTGCCAGCAGCTTAAGCGGGGGGCGGAATTCACCCCTCCACTTT. Full variable domain (remainder filled in from reference TRBV11-1 and TRBJ1-6): EAEVAQSPRYKITEKSQAVAFWCDPISGHATLYWYRQILGQGPELLVQFQDESVVDDSQLPKDRFSAERLKGVDSTLKIQPAELGDSAMYLCASSLSGGRNSPLHFGNGTRLTVT.

This chain uses TRBV7-3 with TRBJ2-4; D gene unclear. CDR1 and CDR2 from the germline V gene are SGHTA and FQGTGA. The CDR3 totals 15 residues. The V end was cut by 6 bases, the J end by 5 bases, with 17 bases between. The CDR3 region has the DNA TGTGCCAGCAGTACATACCCGGGTCCCGAAAACATTCAGTACTTC. Protein: CASSTYPGPENIQYF. Using reference TRBV7-3 and TRBJ2-4 for the parts outside the CDR3, the full variable domain is GAGVSQTPSNKVTEKGKYVELRCDPISGHTALYWYRQSLGQGPEFLIYFQGTGAADDSGLPNDRFFAVRPEGSVSTLKIQRTERGDSAVYLCASSTYPGPENIQYFGAGTRLSVL.

V usage is TRBV7-6 and J usage is TRBJ2-2; no reliable D call. V was shortened by 1 base and J by 8 bases, with 8 bases between the two germline ends. This CDR3 region has 13 residues. CDR1 is SGHVS, CDR2 FNYEAQ, per germline. The CDR3 nucleotides are TGTGCCAGCAGCTTAGTCTCCGTAGGGGAGCTGTTTTTT. Protein product: CASSLVSVGELFF.

The chain recombines TRBV6-1 with TRBJ1-5; D unresolved. Germline V gives CDR1 MNHNS, CDR2 SASEGT. CDR3 size: 17 residues. With 3 bases removed from V and 0 bases from J, the gap between germline ends came to 15 bases. CDR3 sequence (DNA): TGTGCCAGCAGTGAGGTTTCGTCAGCTTATAGCAATCAGCCCCAGCATTTT. It translates to CASSEVSSAYSNQPQHF.

This clonotype was observed a single time. The chain employs TRBV11-2 and TRBJ1-6; 7 bases fit TRBD1. V dropped 4 bases and J dropped 7; count of bases not matched to a gene: 1. This CDR3 spans 13 amino acids. Germline-derived CDR1 and CDR2 are SGHAT and FQNNGV. The CDR3 DNA reads as TGTGCCAGCAGCTCGGACAGGAATTCACCCCTCCACTTT. Protein sequence: CASSSDRNSPLHF.

V usage is TRBV7-2 and J usage is TRBJ1-5; TRBD1 is a possible D gene (5 bases). CDR1 is SGHTA and CDR2 is FQGNSA in the germline V gene. Between the trimmed V and J ends, which lost 0 bases and 1 base, there was a span of 7 bases. This CDR3 comprises 15 residues. The CDR3 is CASSLARGSNQPQHF. In nucleotides, the CDR3 is TGTGCCAGCAGCTTAGCACGGGGGAGCAATCAGCCCCAGCATTTT.

This clonotype was seen a handful of times. The chain recombines TRBV20-1 with TRBJ2-1; no clear D gene. There are 13 residues in the CDR3. Trimming pared 3 bases from V and 10 bases from J, leaving 16 bases between. Per germline, CDR1 DFQATT and CDR2 SNEGSKA (reference sequence). CDR3 region: CSARGVPREEQFF. CDR3 nucleotides: TGCAGTGCTAGGGGCGTCCCTCGAGAAGAGCAGTTCTTC.

The rearrangement uses TRBV20-1 and TRBJ1-5; D is possibly TRBD1 (5 bases). V gave up 2 bases and J gave up 5 bases, with 10 bases separating them. Germline CDR1 and CDR2: DFQATT and SNEGSKA (reference sequence). The CDR3 contains 13 residues. The CDR3 DNA reads as TGCAGTGCTAGATTGGGGGGTTATCAGCCCCAGCATTTT. Protein: CSARLGGYQPQHF.

The chain joins TRBV18 to TRBJ2-5, with D maybe TRBD1 (6 bases). Per germline, CDR1 KGHSH and CDR2 LQKENI. The V gene lost 3 bases and the J gene lost 7 bases, with 9 bases spanning the gap. This CDR3 has 12 residues. The CDR3 reads CASSPEGVTQYF. The CDR3 coding sequence is TGTGCCAGCTCACCTGAGGGGGTGACCCAGTACTTC.

The CDR3 is CASSLGGTDTQYF. The CDR3 DNA is TGTGCCAGCAGCTTAGGCGGCACAGATACGCAGTATTTT. V and J are TRBV7-9 and TRBJ2-3; unclear D gene. The V end lost 1 base, the J end lost 1 base, and 3 bases lay between the germline ends. This CDR3 is 13 amino acids long. Germline assignment: CDR1 SEHNR and CDR2 FQNEAQ (reference sequence).

The chain carries TRBV29-1 and TRBJ2-1, with 7 bases aligning to TRBD1. The ends lost 1 base at V and 2 bases at J; junction bases unmatched: 8. The V gene's germline CDR1 is SQVTM and CDR2 ANQGSEA. The length of the CDR3 is 16 residues. The CDR3 DNA sequence: TGCAGCGTTGAAGGTGGGACAGAGTCACCCTACAATGAGCAGTTCTTC. The encoded protein is CSVEGGTESPYNEQFF.

CDR3 coding DNA: TGTGCCAGCAGCACCAAAGGCGATACGCAGTATTTT. Translation gives CASSTKGDTQYF. The V and J genes are TRBV7-9 and TRBJ2-3; D gene ambiguous. Trimming took off 5 bases at V and 6 bases at J, with 9 bases between the two ends. CDR1 and CDR2 from the germline V gene are SEHNR and FQNEAQ (reference sequence). CDR3 length equals 12 residues.

This clonotype was counted only a few times. This rearrangement joins TRBV29-1 to TRBJ2-1; D gene ambiguous. This CDR3 has 10 amino acids. The ends were cut back, 4 bases at V and 7 bases at J, with 5 bases in the middle. Per germline, CDR1 SQVTM and CDR2 ANQGSEA. The CDR3 region is CSVALNEQFF. The CDR3 DNA reads as TGCAGCGTTGCCCTTAATGAGCAGTTCTTC.

This chain uses TRBV11-1 with TRBJ2-7; D unresolved. The V and J ends lost 2 bases and 6 bases respectively, with 14 bases between them. CDR3 size: 14 residues. Germline CDR1 reads SGHAT; CDR2 reads FQDESV (reference sequence). CDR3 DNA: TGTGCCAGCAGCTTACTCACCAGGCCCTCCGAGCAGTACTTC. Amino acid sequence: CASSLLTRPSEQYF.